Presented here are 32 T cell receptor beta chains from one specimen sequenced in a study of blood T cell repertoires in COVID-19. TCRdb's table, derived via immunoSEQ multiplex PCR, lists solely in-frame clones and lacks some. The sample yields hundreds of thousands of clones, roughly 85% seen once. Material for sequencing was PBMCs or T cells enriched from blood (not recorded which). The source is a woman aged 50 to 65 with acute COVID-19.

The rearrangement links TRBV19 to TRBJ1-5, with 7 bases lining up with TRBD1. Losses at the gene ends were 5 bases for V and 2 bases for J; bases not matched to a gene: 6. The CDR3 is 15 amino acids. In germline, CDR1 is LNHDA, CDR2 SQIVND (reference sequence). The CDR3 region is CASSSVGQGNQPQHF. DNA for the CDR3: TGTGCCAGTAGTTCGGTTGGACAGGGCAATCAGCCCCAGCATTTT.

The genes are TRBV11-3 and TRBJ2-1, with D possibly TRBD1 on 5 matching bases. Trimming left V 3 bases short and J 1 base short, with 10 bases between. The CDR3 spans 15 residues. Germline V gene sequence: CDR1 SGHNT, CDR2 YENEEA. CDR3 residues: CASSFGDRSYNEQFF. CDR3 sequence (DNA): TGTGCCAGCAGCTTTGGCGACAGATCCTACAATGAGCAGTTCTTC.

This chain uses TRBV2 with TRBJ2-7, with D tentatively TRBD2 (7 bases). Germline V gene lookup returns CDR1 SNHLY and CDR2 FYNNEI. The CDR3 is 14 amino acids. The V end lost 3 bases, the J end lost 3 bases, and 12 bases lay between the germline ends. The CDR3 protein is CASSEAGAFYEQYF. The CDR3 bases are TGTGCCAGCAGTGAGGCGGGGGCATTCTACGAGCAGTACTTC.

In its sample, this clone was seen a few times. V usage is TRBV5-6 and J usage is TRBJ2-2; D remains unclear. The CDR3 contains 15 residues. Germline loops: CDR1 SGHDT, CDR2 YYEEEE. The germline V and J ends were trimmed by 6 bases and 1 base, with 13 bases remaining between them. CDR3 sequence reads: CASTQRPKNTGELFF. The CDR3 region has the DNA TGTGCCAGCACCCAGCGACCGAAGAACACCGGGGAGCTGTTTTTT.

V is TRBV19 and J is TRBJ1-2; weak D call: TRBD1 (5 bases). Trimming pared 3 bases from V and 2 bases from J, leaving 7 bases between. This CDR3 has 13 residues. Per the germline V gene, CDR1 is LNHDA and CDR2 is SQIVND (reference sequence). CDR3 nucleotide sequence: TGTGCCAGTAGTATTAAGGGGAACTATGGCTACACCTTC. Translating gives CASSIKGNYGYTF.

The V and J genes are TRBV6-6 and TRBJ1-6; the match to TRBD1 covers 12 bases. The CDR3 extends over 19 amino acids. V was pared by 5 bases and J by 0 bases, with 8 bases of the junction left unmatched. Germline V gene lookup returns CDR1 MNHNY and CDR2 SVGAGI (reference sequence). The CDR3 here is CASSRGTGGPISYNSPLHF. Written as DNA, the CDR3 is TGTGCCAGCAGTCGCGGGACAGGGGGCCCCATCTCCTATAATTCACCCCTCCACTTT.

The chain is built from TRBV7-2 and TRBJ2-7, with 10 bases that match TRBD2. With V trimmed by 2 bases and J by 6 bases, 7 bases remained unmatched. CDR3 length: 15 amino acids. Germline values: CDR1 SGHTA, CDR2 FQGNSA. The CDR3 nucleotides are TGTGCCAGCAGCTTACCGCTAGCGGGGGTCCCCGAGCAGTACTTC. This codes for CASSLPLAGVPEQYF. The variable domain in full, with the rest retrieved from reference TRBV7-2 and TRBJ2-7, is GAGVSQSPSNKVTEKGKDVELRCDPISGHTALYWYRQSLGQGLEFLIYFQGNSAPDKSGLPSDRFSAERTGGSVSTLTIQRTQQEDSAVYLCASSLPLAGVPEQYFGPGTRLTVT.

The chain combines TRBV12-3 or TRBV12-4 with TRBJ2-1; 8 nucleotides align to TRBD2. This CDR3 is 13 amino acids long. The ends lost 6 bases at V and 8 bases at J; junction bases unmatched: 6. CDR3: CASRPGTSDEQFF. DNA for the CDR3: TGTGCCAGCAGACCTGGGACTAGTGATGAGCAGTTCTTC.

The chain links TRBV2 to TRBJ2-7, with TRBD1 matching over 12 bases. Germline values: CDR1 SNHLY, CDR2 FYNNEI. Unmatched junction bases numbered 6, after V lost 2 bases and J lost 4 bases. This CDR3 comprises 16 residues. The CDR3 sequence: CASSEPGQGASYEQYF. The DNA for the CDR3 is TGTGCCAGCAGTGAACCGGGACAGGGGGCCAGTTACGAGCAGTACTTC.

This CDR3 is CASSYSSTLQTDTQYF. CDR3 bases: TGTGCCAGCAGTTACTCGTCTACCTTACAGACAGATACGCAGTATTTT. The rearrangement links TRBV6-5 to TRBJ2-3; D is undetermined. The CDR3 contains 16 residues. The V end was cut by 0 bases, the J end by 3 bases, with 13 bases between. Germline V lookup: CDR1 MNHEY, CDR2 SVGAGI.

The sample holds many counts of this clone. V is TRBV27 and J is TRBJ2-7; the match to TRBD1 covers 12 bases. V shed 4 bases and J 4 bases; nucleotides not matched to a gene: 8. The CDR3 totals 16 residues. Germline V gene sequence: CDR1 MNHEY, CDR2 SMNVEV (reference sequence). The CDR3 loop reads CASSSPGTGGLYEQYF. CDR3 sequence (DNA): TGTGCCAGCAGTTCTCCCGGGACAGGGGGCCTGTACGAGCAGTACTTC.

This rearrangement joins TRBV6-2 or TRBV6-3 to TRBJ2-1; no firm D call. Germline lookup yields CDR1 MNHEY and CDR2 SVGEGT. The CDR3 loop spans 14 amino acids. V lost 2 bases and J lost 7, with 12 bases in between. The CDR3 bases are TGTGCCAGCAGTTACGGTCCCGAGAAGAATGAGCAGTTCTTC. This sequence encodes CASSYGPEKNEQFF.

The chain employs TRBV3-1 (or the pseudogene TRBV3-2) and TRBJ2-2, with D possibly matching TRBD1 (6 bases). This CDR3 region has 17 residues. Germline V gene lookup returns CDR1 LGHDT and CDR2 YNNKEL (reference sequence). The V and J ends lost 0 bases and 1 base respectively, with 12 bases between them. The CDR3 bases are TGTGCCAGCAGCCAAGAAAGGGTGACAGGGAACACCGGGGAGCTGTTTTTT. Encoded protein: CASSQERVTGNTGELFF.

V and J are TRBV7-9 and TRBJ1-2; 8 bases are shared with TRBD1. The CDR3 loop spans 16 amino acids. The germline gives CDR1 SEHNR, CDR2 FQNEAQ (reference sequence). V was pared by 4 bases and J by 3 bases, with 10 bases of the junction left unmatched. The CDR3 here is CASSSNRGISYYGYTF. CDR3 bases: TGTGCCAGCAGCTCCAACAGGGGGATATCCTACTATGGCTACACCTTC.

The chain recombines TRBV7-8 with TRBJ1-1, with 8 bases that match TRBD1. From germline, CDR1 is SGHVS and CDR2 FQNEAQ. This CDR3 has 15 residues. Trimming cost V 7 bases and J 0 bases; bases outside gene matches: 7. Here the CDR3 DNA reads TGTGCCAGCATCCGGGACAGGCTCATGAACACTGAAGCTTTCTTT. Residues: CASIRDRLMNTEAFF.

The chain links TRBV19 to TRBJ2-7; possibly TRBD2 for D (5 bases). CDR3 length equals 13 residues. With 4 bases removed from V and 7 bases from J, the gap between germline ends came to 14 bases. The germline V gene encodes CDR1 LNHDA and CDR2 SQIVND (reference sequence). The CDR3 is CASSKRRTGEQYF. Here the CDR3 DNA reads TGTGCCAGTAGTAAGCGTAGGACGGGAGAGCAGTACTTC.

This clone was detected only a few times. The J gene is TRBJ2-1, the V gene TRBV7-2, with 10 bases that match TRBD1. With V trimmed by 3 bases and J by 5 bases, 4 bases remained unmatched. Germline lookup yields CDR1 SGHTA and CDR2 FQGNSA. The CDR3 is 15 residues long. CDR3 sequence: CASSLGQGRHNEQFF. The CDR3 nucleotides are TGTGCCAGCAGCTTGGGACAGGGGAGGCACAATGAGCAGTTCTTC.

This clone occurred once. This chain links TRBV19 with TRBJ1-5, with 8 bases matching TRBD1. CDR3 length equals 18 residues. V dropped 2 bases and J dropped 2; count of bases not matched to a gene: 11. Germline V lookup: CDR1 LNHDA, CDR2 SQIVND (reference sequence). CDR3 in amino acids: CASSISGQGRGGNQPQHF. The CDR3 bases are TGTGCCAGTAGTATATCCGGACAGGGCCGGGGAGGCAATCAGCCCCAGCATTTT.

The CDR3 spells CASSRFGRVLTEAFF. The CDR3 nucleotides are TGTGCCAGCAGCCGCTTTGGCAGGGTTTTAACTGAAGCTTTCTTT. The rearrangement uses TRBV7-9 and TRBJ1-1; weak D call: TRBD1 (5 bases). Germline CDR1 reads SEHNR; CDR2 reads FQNEAQ (reference sequence). The length of the CDR3 is 15 residues. V shed 5 bases and J shed 5 bases, with 18 bases lying between them.

J is TRBJ1-4 and V is TRBV10-3, with 7 bases identical to TRBD1. This CDR3 spans 16 amino acids. CDR1 is ENHRY and CDR2 is SYGVKD in the germline V gene. Losses at the gene ends were 6 bases for V and 8 bases for J; bases not matched to a gene: 15. Here the CDR3 reads CAIRERVDRAGEKLFF. In nucleotides, the CDR3 is TGTGCCATCAGAGAAAGGGTAGACAGGGCAGGGGAAAAACTGTTTTTT.

This clone was recorded a few times. This chain connects TRBV27 to TRBJ1-1, with 7 nucleotides matching TRBD1. Germline CDR1 MNHEY, CDR2 SMNVEV (reference sequence). The CDR3 loop spans 14 amino acids. V shed 7 bases, J shed 0 bases, and the junction held 5 bases outside the gene matches. The CDR3 region has the DNA TGTGCCAGCAAAAGACAGGGTTTGAACACTGAAGCTTTCTTT. Protein: CASKRQGLNTEAFF.

The chain employs TRBV7-9 and TRBJ2-4; D gene unclear. V was pared by 1 base and J by 0 bases, with 7 bases between. This CDR3 has 15 amino acids. Germline assignment: CDR1 SEHNR and CDR2 FQNEAQ (reference sequence). This CDR3 is CASSLVETAKNIQYF. In DNA form, the CDR3 reads TGTGCCAGCAGCTTAGTGGAGACAGCCAAAAACATTCAGTACTTC.

This clone has a handful of counts. The chain uses TRBV4-1 and TRBJ1-1; perhaps TRBD1 as D (5 bases). With 1 base removed from V and 2 bases from J, the gap between germline ends came to 17 bases. CDR1 MGHRA and CDR2 YSYEKL come from the germline V gene. The CDR3 is 17 amino acids. CDR3 DNA sequence: TGCGCCAGCAGCCAAGTGGGCGGGGGAATTGGAAACACTGAAGCTTTCTTT. It is translated as CASSQVGGGIGNTEAFF.

The V call is TRBV9, the J call TRBJ1-1; D is unresolved. CDR1 and CDR2 from the germline V gene are SGDLS and YYNGEE. The germline V and J ends were trimmed by 3 bases and 1 base, with 10 bases remaining between them. The CDR3 sequence is 14 residues long. The CDR3 sequence: CASSGLGQNTEAFF. The CDR3, as DNA: TGTGCCAGCAGCGGCCTTGGGCAGAACACTGAAGCTTTCTTT.

In its sample, this clone was seen a few times. The chain recombines TRBV30 with TRBJ1-4; D gene uncertain. Trimming took off 1 base at V and 8 bases at J, with 20 bases between the two ends. The length of the CDR3 is 16 residues. Germline CDR1 GTSNPN, CDR2 SVGIG (reference sequence). The CDR3 nucleotides read TGTGCCTGGAGTGCGGCGGGAGTCGTAGGAGGGGAAAAACTGTTTTTT. Translating it yields CAWSAAGVVGGEKLFF.

V is TRBV4-2 and J is TRBJ1-2; TRBD1 matches at 8 bases. Germline CDR1 LGHNA, CDR2 YNFKEQ. The V and J ends lost 3 bases and 6 bases, in that order; junction bases with no gene match: 6. The CDR3 loop spans 14 amino acids. The CDR3 here is CASSQAGGLDGYTF. DNA of the CDR3: TGTGCCAGCAGCCAGGCAGGGGGCTTGGATGGCTACACCTTC.

This clone has at least ten counts. V is TRBV5-8 and J is TRBJ1-2; no clear D. Germline-derived CDR1 and CDR2 are SGHTS and YDEGEE. This CDR3 is built from 13 residues. V lost 3 bases to trimming and J lost 1 base, with 7 bases between them. This CDR3 is CASSWGVNYGYTF. Here the CDR3 DNA reads TGTGCCAGCAGCTGGGGAGTTAACTATGGCTACACCTTC.

The rearrangement uses TRBV21-1 and TRBJ2-3; the table assigns TRBD2, which was not confirmed against the DNA. TRBV21-1 is a pseudogene locus. The CDR3 sequence is 16 residues long. For the CDR3, the DNA is TGTGCCAGCAGCACCCCCGTAGCGGGGGGCAAGGATACGCAGTATTTT. Translated, it gives CASSTPVAGGKDTQYF.

To note about this clone: Other DNA variants within this sample encode the same CDR3. V is TRBV30 and J is TRBJ1-5, with a tentative D call TRBD1 (6 bases). V was pared by 1 base and J by 5 bases, with 9 bases between. Germline V gene lookup returns CDR1 GTSNPN and CDR2 SVGIG (reference sequence). This CDR3 comprises 13 residues. CDR3 residues: CAWSGGGDQPQHF. CDR3 DNA: TGTGCCTGGAGTGGGGGGGGCGATCAGCCCCAGCATTTT.

This clone was counted only a few times. The chain employs TRBV13 and TRBJ2-7; D is ambiguous. In germline, CDR1 is PRHDT, CDR2 FYEKMQ (reference sequence). Trimming pared 7 bases from V and 2 bases from J, leaving 12 bases between. The length of the CDR3 is 13 residues. Written as DNA, the CDR3 is TGTGCCAGCAAGATAAGAGGAACCTACGAGCAGTACTTC. It specifies CASKIRGTYEQYF. Drawing the rest from reference TRBV13 and TRBJ2-7, the complete variable domain is AAGVIQSPRHLIKEKRETATLKCYPIPRHDTVYWYQQGPGQDPQFLISFYEKMQSDKGSIPDRFSAQQFSDYHSELNMSSLELGDSALYFCASKIRGTYEQYFGPGTRLTVT.

This chain's CDR3 is CASSALVPHPANYGYTF. CDR3 coding DNA: TGCGCCAGCAGTGCTTTGGTCCCTCATCCGGCTAACTATGGCTACACCTTC. This rearrangement joins TRBV10-1 to TRBJ1-2; D unclear. The CDR3 has 17 amino acids. Germline CDR1 and CDR2: WNHNN and SYGVQD (reference sequence). V lost 4 bases and J lost 0, with 18 bases in between.

About this clone itself: The same CDR3 can be traced to other DNA sequences in this sample. CDR3: CASSLEGQGVYGYTF. The CDR3, as DNA: TGCGCCAGCAGCTTGGAGGGACAGGGTGTATACGGCTACACCTTC. The V gene is TRBV5-1, the J gene TRBJ1-2; 9 bases fit TRBD1. The ends lost 0 bases at V and 8 bases at J; junction bases unmatched: 8. In germline, CDR1 is SGHRS, CDR2 YFSETQ. The CDR3 totals 15 residues.